This T cell receptor (beta chain) was sequenced during a study of blood T cell repertoires in COVID-19. Overall study context: Samples of COVID-19 (acute and convalescent) were obtained from the United States, Italy and Spain.

CDR3 length equals 15 residues. The V gene's germline CDR1 is SGHVS and CDR2 FNYEAQ. Trimming cost V 5 bases and J 10 bases, with 20 bases left between them. Only in-frame clones appear in the TCRdb table, and some are missing; sequencing was by immunoSEQ multiplex PCR. The table includes 120,000 to 150,000 clones, approximately 90% detected once. Sequenced sample: peripheral blood. V gene TRBV7-6 combines with J gene TRBJ1-4; maybe TRBD1 (5 bases). This receptor was taken from a human donor in a cohort sampled during active COVID-19. CDR3 bases: TGTGCCAGCAGCCTCGGGGACTTTCTATTCGGAAAACTGTTTTTT. Translation: CASSLGDFLFGKLFF.